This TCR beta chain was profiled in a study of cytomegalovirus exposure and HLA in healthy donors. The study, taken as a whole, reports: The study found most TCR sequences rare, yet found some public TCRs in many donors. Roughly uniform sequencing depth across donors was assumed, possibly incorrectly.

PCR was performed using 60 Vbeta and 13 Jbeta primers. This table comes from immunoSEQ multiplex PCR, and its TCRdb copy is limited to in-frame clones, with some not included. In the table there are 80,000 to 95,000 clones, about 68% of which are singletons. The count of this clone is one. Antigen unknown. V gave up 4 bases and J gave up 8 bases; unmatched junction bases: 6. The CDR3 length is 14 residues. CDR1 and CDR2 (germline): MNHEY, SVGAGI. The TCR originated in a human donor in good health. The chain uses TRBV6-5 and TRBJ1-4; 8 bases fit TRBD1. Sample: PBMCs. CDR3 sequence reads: CASSSQGVGEKLFF. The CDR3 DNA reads TGTGCCAGCAGTTCACAGGGGGTGGGAGAAAAACTGTTTTTT.